The 23 T cell receptor beta chains below were found in one sample sequenced in a study of T cell changes during pregnancy in multiple sclerosis. Produced via immunoSEQ multiplex PCR; TCRdb's table is partial and in-frame only. The sample holds 35,000 to 45,000 clones, 70% to 90% seen once. Specimen: CD4+ T cells from peripheral blood mononuclear cells, collected after pregnancy. The receptor source for this set is a female donor with multiple sclerosis, enrolled in a pregnancy study.

V is TRBV5-1 and J is TRBJ1-1, with a possible D match to TRBD1 (6 bases). V shed 0 bases and J shed 7 bases, with 10 bases lying between them. Germline V CDR1 and CDR2: SGHRS, YFSETQ. The CDR3 totals 13 residues. CDR3: CASSLGGLNEAFF. CDR3 nucleotide sequence: TGCGCCAGCAGCTTGGGGGGGCTTAATGAAGCTTTCTTT.

This clone was seen just once. The V and J genes are TRBV18 and TRBJ1-4; possibly TRBD1 for D (5 bases). V lost 2 bases and J 8 bases, leaving 12 bases between the germline ends. CDR1 is KGHSH and CDR2 is LQKENI in the germline V gene. The CDR3 contains 14 residues. CDR3 in amino acids: CASSPYQGSEKLFF. In DNA, the CDR3 is TGTGCCAGCTCACCATACCAGGGTTCAGAAAAACTGTTTTTT.

The table lists this clone with a count of one. V and J are TRBV7-2 and TRBJ2-5; 8 nucleotides line up with TRBD1. The V gene's germline CDR1 is SGHTA and CDR2 FQGNSA. Trimming at V came to 6 bases and at J to 5 bases, leaving 8 bases not matched to a gene. This CDR3 contains 14 residues. CDR3 residues: CASSEAGGWETQYF. CDR3 nucleotides: TGTGCCAGCAGTGAGGCAGGGGGCTGGGAGACCCAGTACTTC.

This clone was detected once. The gene calls are TRBV2 and TRBJ1-4, with 7 positions matching TRBD1. This CDR3 comprises 14 residues. After removal of 5 bases from V and 6 bases from J, the junction contained 6 bases not matched to a gene. Germline V CDR1 and CDR2: SNHLY, FYNNEI. CDR3 in amino acids: CASSRQGWDEKLFF. In DNA form, the CDR3 reads TGTGCCAGCAGTAGACAGGGATGGGATGAAAAACTGTTTTTT.

The V and J genes are TRBV28 and TRBJ1-3; D is ambiguous. Trimming removed 4 bases at V and 0 bases at J, with 10 bases between. The CDR3 consists of 15 residues. From germline, CDR1 is MDHEN and CDR2 SYDVKM. CDR3 coding DNA: TGTGCCAGCAGTTCCCATCAGTCCTCTGGAAACACCATATATTTT. This sequence encodes CASSSHQSSGNTIYF.

Remarks on this clone: Other DNA sequences in the same sample also yield this CDR3. The chain is built from TRBV28 and TRBJ1-3, with D perhaps matching TRBD1 (6 bases). Between the trimmed V and J ends, which lost 2 bases and 2 bases, there was a span of 7 bases. Germline CDR1 and CDR2: MDHEN and SYDVKM. The CDR3 totals 14 residues. The CDR3 DNA follows: TGTGCCAGCAGTTTACCAGGGGCTGGAAACACCATATATTTT. Its protein product is CASSLPGAGNTIYF.

The gene calls are TRBV5-8 and TRBJ1-4; maybe TRBD1 (5 bases). The germline CDR1 and CDR2 sequences are SGHTS and YDEGEE. Trimming stripped 0 bases from V and 2 bases from J, with 17 bases between. The CDR3 runs to 18 residues. DNA of the CDR3: TGTGCCAGCAGCTTGGCCTACTTCGGGGGATACACTAATGAAAAACTGTTTTTT. Its protein product is CASSLAYFGGYTNEKLFF. Combining the CDR3 with reference TRBV5-8 and TRBJ1-4 gives the whole variable domain EAGVTQSPTHLIKTRGQQATLRCSPISGHTSVYWYQQALGLGLQFLLWYDEGEERNRGNFPPRFSGRQFPNYSSELNVNALELEDSALYLCASSLAYFGGYTNEKLFFGSGTQLSVL.

The genes are TRBV11-3 and TRBJ1-1, with 7 bases identical to TRBD1. CDR3 length: 13 amino acids. Germline V gene data show CDR1 as SGHNT and CDR2 as YENEEA. V shed 4 bases, J shed 3 bases, and the junction held 2 bases outside the gene matches. The DNA of the CDR3 is TGTGCCAGCAGCTCCAGGGGGGACACTGAAGCTTTCTTT. It specifies CASSSRGDTEAFF.

The rearrangement uses TRBV19 and TRBJ1-2, with 8 bases that match TRBD1. The V gene's germline CDR1 is LNHDA and CDR2 SQIVND (reference sequence). The CDR3 is 12 residues long. V lost 7 bases and J lost 7; bases outside the gene matches: 5. This CDR3 is CASIGQGAGYTF. The DNA of the CDR3 is TGTGCCAGTATCGGGCAGGGGGCTGGCTACACCTTC.

The chain recombines TRBV29-1 with TRBJ2-5, with D possibly being TRBD1 (7 bases). V lost 8 bases to trimming and J lost 4 bases, with 20 bases between them. The CDR3 runs 14 residues. From germline, CDR1 is SQVTM and CDR2 ANQGSEA. CDR3 in DNA: TGCAGCTCCCGAAGGGGGCAGGGGGGAGAGACCCAGTACTTC. Protein: CSSRRGQGGETQYF. Full variable domain (rest looked up from reference TRBV29-1 and TRBJ2-5): SAVISQKPSRDICQRGTSLTIQCQVDSQVTMMFWYRQQPGQSLTLIATANQGSEATYESGFVIDKFPISRPNLTFSTLTVSNMSPEDSSIYLCSSRRGQGGETQYFGPGTRLLVL.

This clone was observed a few times. The chain uses TRBV5-1 and TRBJ1-2, with 9 bases aligning to TRBD1. Germline loops: CDR1 SGHRS, CDR2 YFSETQ. Trimming cost V 2 bases and J 6 bases; bases outside gene matches: 5. The CDR3 loop spans 14 amino acids. Written as DNA, the CDR3 is TGCGCCAGCAGCTTAGGGACAGGGAGAGATGGCTACACCTTC. Its translation: CASSLGTGRDGYTF.

This CDR3 reads CASSPAGSSYNSPLHF. CDR3 DNA: TGCGCCAGCAGCCCAGCGGGGAGCTCCTATAATTCACCCCTCCACTTT. The J gene is TRBJ1-6, the V gene TRBV5-1; the D is unclear. This CDR3 has 16 residues. Trimming stripped 4 bases from V and 0 bases from J, with 11 bases between. Germline CDR1 SGHRS, CDR2 YFSETQ.

As to this clone: Germline and junction disagree at one end, which may indicate a read error. CDR3 in DNA: TGTGCCAGCAGTCACTCCGCGGGGGGGTACCCCCTCCACTTT. Residues: CASSHSAGGYPLHF. This chain connects TRBV6-6 to TRBJ1-6; TRBD1 is a possible D gene (5 bases). There are 14 residues in the CDR3. Germline loops: CDR1 MNHNY, CDR2 SVGAGI (reference sequence).

This clone was counted a single time. The rearrangement joins TRBV18 to TRBJ2-1; D remains ambiguous. Germline CDR1 reads KGHSH; CDR2 reads LQKENI. This CDR3 has 13 amino acids. V gave up 3 bases and J gave up 10 bases, with 13 bases separating them. The CDR3 is CASSPDLEEEQFF. In DNA, the CDR3 is TGTGCCAGCTCACCCGACCTAGAAGAGGAGCAGTTCTTC.

The chain has TRBV7-3 and TRBJ2-1; 12 bases line up with TRBD2. V lost 7 bases and J lost 2; bases outside the gene matches: 0. The germline V gene has CDR1 SGHTA and CDR2 FQGTGA. This CDR3 comprises 14 residues. In DNA form, the CDR3 reads TGTGCCAGCACTAGCGGGGGGGCCTACAATGAGCAGTTCTTC. Its protein is CASTSGGAYNEQFF.

This clone was detected a few times. The same CDR3 can be traced to other DNA sequences in this sample. This chain links TRBV19 with TRBJ1-5; D not resolved. Deletions cut 2 bases from V and 4 bases from J, with 3 bases between. The CDR3 is made up of 12 amino acids. Germline V gene data show CDR1 as LNHDA and CDR2 as SQIVND (reference sequence). The DNA for the CDR3 is TGTGCCAGTAGTATACTAAATCAGCCCCAGCATTTT. Protein product: CASSILNQPQHF.

The chain links TRBV4-2 to TRBJ1-5; possibly TRBD1 for D (5 bases). Trimming removed 0 bases at V and 4 bases at J, with 10 bases between. In germline, CDR1 is LGHNA, CDR2 YNFKEQ. This CDR3 comprises 15 residues. DNA for the CDR3: TGTGCCAGCAGCCAAGATAGGGGAAGGAATCAGCCCCAGCATTTT. It specifies CASSQDRGRNQPQHF.

The chain employs TRBV4-3 and TRBJ1-4; D is undetermined. CDR1 is LGHNA and CDR2 is YSLEER in the germline V gene. Deletions cut 0 bases from V and 4 bases from J, with 12 bases between. The CDR3 totals 16 residues. In DNA form, the CDR3 reads TGCGCCAGCAGCCAAGATATAAGCGCTTTTAATGAAAAACTGTTTTTT. This translates into CASSQDISAFNEKLFF.

The chain carries TRBV7-2 and TRBJ2-1, with TRBD2 matching 7 bases. V shed 5 bases, J shed 3 bases, and the junction held 4 bases outside the gene matches. The CDR3 is 14 residues long. Per the germline V gene, CDR1 is SGHTA and CDR2 is FQGNSA. The CDR3 region has the DNA TGTGCCAGCAGCCGGACTAGGGTCTACAATGAGCAGTTCTTC. Translation: CASSRTRVYNEQFF.

The rearrangement uses TRBV10-3 and TRBJ2-3, with a weak D call TRBD2 (6 bases). The CDR3 covers 17 residues. Deletions cut 4 bases from V and 4 bases from J, with 21 bases between. Germline V gives CDR1 ENHRY, CDR2 SYGVKD. The CDR3 DNA is TGTGCCATCAGTGGGGACTCCGGGAAGTTAAGCGCAGATACGCAGTATTTT. This translates into CAISGDSGKLSADTQYF.

The table lists this clone with a few counts. This chain uses TRBV5-1 with TRBJ1-2; TRBD1 matches at 7 bases. This CDR3 has 14 residues. V shed 0 bases and J 8 bases; nucleotides not matched to a gene: 7. Germline V gene lookup returns CDR1 SGHRS and CDR2 YFSETQ. The CDR3 protein is CASSLVGGRVGYTF. The CDR3 DNA reads as TGCGCCAGCAGCTTGGTAGGGGGCCGGGTAGGCTACACCTTC. Combining the CDR3 with reference TRBV5-1 and TRBJ1-2 gives the whole variable domain KAGVTQTPRYLIKTRGQQVTLSCSPISGHRSVSWYQQTPGQGLQFLFEYFSETQRNKGNFPGRFSGRQFSNSRSEMNVSTLELGDSALYLCASSLVGGRVGYTFGSGTRLTVV.

The chain uses TRBV5-1 and TRBJ2-3; 7 nucleotides align to TRBD1. CDR1 is SGHRS, CDR2 YFSETQ, per germline. With V trimmed by 0 bases and J by 3 bases, 4 bases remained unmatched. The CDR3 runs to 15 residues. CDR3 DNA sequence: TGCGCCAGCAGCTTGGCAGGACAGGTTACAGATACGCAGTATTTT. It encodes CASSLAGQVTDTQYF.

This chain connects TRBV10-3 to TRBJ2-7, with 12 positions matching TRBD1. In germline, CDR1 is ENHRY, CDR2 SYGVKD. The CDR3 spans 16 residues. After removal of 0 bases from V and 6 bases from J, the junction contained 6 bases not matched to a gene. The CDR3 DNA reads TGTGCCATCAGTGAGTCGGGACAGGGGGCAGGCGGCGAGCAGTACTTC. Residues: CAISESGQGAGGEQYF.